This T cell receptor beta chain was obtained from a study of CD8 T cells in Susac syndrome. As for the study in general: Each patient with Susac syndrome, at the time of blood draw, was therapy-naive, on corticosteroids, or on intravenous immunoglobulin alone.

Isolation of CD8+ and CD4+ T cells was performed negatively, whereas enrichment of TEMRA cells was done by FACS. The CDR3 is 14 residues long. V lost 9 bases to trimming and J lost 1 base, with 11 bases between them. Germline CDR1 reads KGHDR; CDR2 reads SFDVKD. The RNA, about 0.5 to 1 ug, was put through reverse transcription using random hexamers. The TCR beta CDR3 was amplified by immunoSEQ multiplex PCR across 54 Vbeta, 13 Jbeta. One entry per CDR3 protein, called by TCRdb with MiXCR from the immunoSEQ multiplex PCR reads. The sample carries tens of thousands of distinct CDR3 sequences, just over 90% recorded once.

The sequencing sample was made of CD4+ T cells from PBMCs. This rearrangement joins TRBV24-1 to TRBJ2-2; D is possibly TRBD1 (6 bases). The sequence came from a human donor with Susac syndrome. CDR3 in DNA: TGTGCCACCGCTACAGGGAAGAACACCGGGGAGCTGTTTTTT. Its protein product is CATATGKNTGELFF.